These T cell receptor beta chains were read from a single sample in a study of blood T cells in healthy people across ages. One entry per CDR3 protein results from TCRdb running MiXCR on the 5' RACE reads. Here the sample spans about 280,000 distinct CDR3 sequences, 27% being singletons. Sequenced sample: blood. The receptors here all came from a woman in her seventies in good health. Each CDR3 is given with its conserved first and last residue. Each record gives: V gene, clone size, CDR3 length, D gene, J gene, CDR3 protein, CDR3 DNA. D genes are given only for firm matches. Some rows have no size entry. The others give once, few or many, or a class for an expanded clone.

v_gene: TRBV27; abundance: -; len: 13; d_gene: TRBD2; j_gene: TRBJ2-7; CDR3aa: CASRLAGGREQYF; CDR3nt: TGTGCCAGCCGACTAGCCGGGGGTCGCGAGCAGTACTTC
v_gene: TRBV28; abundance: -; len: 14; d_gene: -; j_gene: TRBJ2-1; CDR3aa: CASSSVAVYNEQFF; CDR3nt: TGTGCCAGCAGTTCCGTGGCGGTATACAATGAGCAGTTCTTC
v_gene: TRBV2; abundance: few; len: 15; d_gene: TRBD2; j_gene: TRBJ2-2; CDR3aa: CASSGGLGSSGELFF; CDR3nt: TGTGCCAGCAGTGGGGGACTAGGGTCCTCCGGGGAGCTGTTTTTT
v_gene: TRBV7-9; abundance: -; len: 15; d_gene: -; j_gene: TRBJ1-5; CDR3aa: CASSLGGEPSQPQHF; CDR3nt: TGTGCCAGCAGCTTAGGAGGAGAACCGAGTCAGCCCCAGCATTTT
v_gene: TRBV7-9; abundance: many; len: 12; d_gene: -; j_gene: TRBJ1-5; CDR3aa: CASSPLNQPQHF; CDR3nt: TGTGCCAGCAGCCCACTCAATCAGCCCCAGCATTTT
v_gene: TRBV20-1; abundance: few; len: 15; d_gene: -; j_gene: TRBJ1-6; CDR3aa: CSAQPESTENSPLHF; CDR3nt: TGCAGTGCACAGCCAGAGTCCACCGAGAATTCACCCCTCCACTTT
v_gene: TRBV3-1; abundance: -; len: 16; d_gene: -; j_gene: TRBJ2-6; CDR3aa: CASSQVGGSGANVLTF; CDR3nt: TGTGCCAGCAGCCAAGTGGGAGGCTCTGGGGCCAACGTCCTGACTTTC
v_gene: TRBV28; abundance: few; len: 12; d_gene: -; j_gene: TRBJ2-1; CDR3aa: CASSLSNWEQFF; CDR3nt: TGTGCCAGCAGTTTATCAAACTGGGAGCAGTTCTTC
v_gene: TRBV15; abundance: -; len: 16; d_gene: -; j_gene: TRBJ2-5; CDR3aa: CATSGSTRGRQETQYF; CDR3nt: TGTGCCACCAGCGGGAGTACGAGGGGGAGACAAGAGACCCAGTACTTC
v_gene: TRBV29-1; abundance: few; len: 15; d_gene: -; j_gene: TRBJ2-1; CDR3aa: CSVEFRVGAYNEQFF; CDR3nt: TGCAGCGTTGAGTTCCGGGTGGGGGCTTACAATGAGCAGTTCTTC
v_gene: TRBV6-1; abundance: -; len: 13; d_gene: TRBD2; j_gene: TRBJ2-7; CDR3aa: CATLTSGIYEQYF; CDR3nt: TGTGCCACCCTGACTAGCGGGATCTACGAGCAGTACTTC
v_gene: TRBV5-1; abundance: few; len: 15; d_gene: -; j_gene: TRBJ2-6; CDR3aa: CASSFPRSGANVLTF; CDR3nt: TGCGCCAGCAGCTTTCCCCGCTCTGGGGCCAACGTCCTGACTTTC
v_gene: TRBV28; abundance: -; len: 15; d_gene: -; j_gene: TRBJ1-6; CDR3aa: CASSLQRPGVSPLHF; CDR3nt: TGTGCCAGCAGTTTACAGAGGCCGGGGGTTTCACCCCTCCACTTT
v_gene: TRBV27; abundance: -; len: 14; d_gene: -; j_gene: TRBJ2-5; CDR3aa: CASSFRGDQETQYF; CDR3nt: TGTGCCAGCAGTTTCCGCGGGGATCAAGAGACCCAGTACTTC
v_gene: TRBV6-2/TRBV6-3; abundance: few; len: 15; d_gene: -; j_gene: TRBJ2-5; CDR3aa: CASNHPPRGEETQYF; CDR3nt: TGTGCCAGCAACCATCCGCCGCGGGGAGAAGAGACCCAATACTTC
v_gene: TRBV5-1; abundance: few; len: 15; d_gene: TRBD2; j_gene: TRBJ2-7; CDR3aa: CASSLVPGLVGEQYF; CDR3nt: TGCGCCAGCAGCTTGGTCCCGGGACTAGTCGGCGAGCAGTACTTC
v_gene: TRBV11-2; abundance: few; len: 15; d_gene: TRBD1; j_gene: TRBJ2-5; CDR3aa: CASSHHIDRDETQYF; CDR3nt: TGTGCCAGCAGCCACCACATTGACAGGGACGAGACCCAGTACTTC
v_gene: TRBV29-1; abundance: many; len: 11; d_gene: -; j_gene: TRBJ2-1; CDR3aa: CSVELYNEQFF; CDR3nt: TGCAGCGTTGAGCTGTACAATGAGCAGTTCTTC